The 22 T cell receptor beta chains given below trace back to one sample, sequenced in a study of read filtering for tumor transcriptome and immune sequencing (dated by TCRdb to 2018 to 2020). Sequencing used an Illumina HiSeq 4000. Starting from roughly 410 ng RNA, TCR libraries were constructed with the Immunoverse kit using molecular barcoded adaptors that cover the alpha/delta and beta/gamma chains. The raw public data were reprocessed by TCRdb itself: fastp quality trimming at Q25, MiXCR clonotype calling, in-frame beta chains only. All rows with the same CDR3 protein become a single entry with the most common DNA and genes. The sample yields 100,000 to 150,000 distinct CDR3 sequences; around 13% were counted once. The ten top clones hold approximately 9.9% of the sample. The sequenced sample consisted of a population of CD138-negative cells sorted from bone marrow. The label giving this sample's cell subset or site can be read as: bone marrow mononuclear cells depleted of CD138+ plasma/myeloma cells by negative magnetic selection. The origin of the receptors is a donor at least 40 years old with multiple myeloma.

This clonotype was counted only a few times. The chain employs TRBV5-1 and TRBJ2-5, with D possibly matching TRBD2 (5 bases). Germline loops: CDR1 SGHRS, CDR2 YFSETQ. The CDR3 contains 14 residues. V lost 4 bases and J 5 bases, leaving 15 bases between the germline ends. The CDR3 nucleotides read TGCGCCAGCAGCCCACTAGGGTTGGCGGAGACCCAGTACTTC. It encodes CASSPLGLAETQYF.

This clonotype was recorded at least ten times. The chain links TRBV29-1 to TRBJ2-7; 9 bases line up with TRBD1. Germline trimming cut 3 bases from V and 3 bases from J; bases unmatched to any gene: 3. The CDR3 runs to 13 residues. Germline loops: CDR1 SQVTM, CDR2 ANQGSEA. In nucleotides, the CDR3 is TGCAGCGTTGATGGGGGACAGGGCTACGAGCAGTACTTC. Its protein is CSVDGGQGYEQYF.

This clonotype has a count of ten or more. The rearrangement uses TRBV2 and TRBJ2-7, with TRBD2 matching over 12 bases. The CDR3 runs to 16 residues. V was clipped by 4 bases and J by 0 bases; unmatched bases: 4. CDR1 is SNHLY, CDR2 FYNNEI, per germline. The CDR3 region is CASSGRTSGTSYEQYF. In DNA form, the CDR3 reads TGTGCCAGCAGTGGGAGGACTAGCGGGACCTCCTACGAGCAGTACTTC.

This clonotype was recorded many times. The V gene is TRBV20-1, the J gene TRBJ2-1; possible D gene TRBD2, 6 bases. V dropped 6 bases and J dropped 7 bases, with 13 bases sitting between them. The CDR3 extends over 12 amino acids. Per the germline V gene, CDR1 is DFQATT and CDR2 is SNEGSKA (reference sequence). The DNA for the CDR3 is TGCAGTGCGGGTTTAAGCGGGAATGAGCAGTTCTTC. Amino acid sequence: CSAGLSGNEQFF.

This clonotype was seen ten or more times. The chain recombines TRBV14 with TRBJ2-3; no firm D call. Germline V gene sequence: CDR1 SGHDN, CDR2 FVKESK. V lost 1 base, J lost 3 bases, and 8 bases lay in between. This CDR3 region has 14 residues. CDR3 DNA: TGTGCCAGCAGCCAAGCTTGGGGAACAGATACGCAGTATTTT. Translated: CASSQAWGTDTQYF.

Ten or more counts support this clonotype. The chain recombines TRBV11-2 with TRBJ2-3; the D is unclear. The germline V gene has CDR1 SGHAT and CDR2 FQNNGV. Trimming shortened V by 1 base and J by 4 bases, and 3 bases separated the two germline ends. The CDR3 totals 12 residues. The CDR3 reads CASSLVADTQYF. The CDR3 DNA is TGTGCCAGCAGCTTAGTTGCAGATACGCAGTATTTT.

This clonotype was seen many times. The V gene is TRBV5-1, the J gene TRBJ2-5; 7 nucleotides line up with TRBD1. Germline V CDR1 and CDR2: SGHRS, YFSETQ. V trimming: 4 bases; J trimming: 5 bases; junction bases outside the gene matches: 11. This CDR3 is 15 amino acids long. CDR3: CASSRTTGVGETQYF. For the CDR3, the DNA is TGCGCCAGCAGCCGTACCACAGGGGTCGGGGAGACCCAGTACTTC.

This clonotype appeared many times. The V call is TRBV20-1, the J call TRBJ2-1, with 12 nucleotides matching TRBD2. Looked up from germline, CDR1 is DFQATT and CDR2 is SNEGSKA (reference sequence). The CDR3 contains 15 residues. The ends lost 5 bases at V and 8 bases at J; junction bases unmatched: 10. In nucleotides, the CDR3 is TGCAGTGCTCCGACACCCCGACTAGCGGGAGATGAGCAGTTCTTC. It is translated as CSAPTPRLAGDEQFF.

This clonotype was observed at least ten times. The chain uses TRBV5-1 and TRBJ2-3; the match to TRBD1 covers 7 bases. The CDR3 consists of 15 residues. Trimming removed 3 bases from V and 0 bases from J; junction bases left unmatched: 4. Germline-derived CDR1 and CDR2 are SGHRS and YFSETQ. DNA of the CDR3: TGCGCCAGCAGCTCGGGACAGCCAAGCACAGATACGCAGTATTTT. Protein: CASSSGQPSTDTQYF.

In its sample, this clonotype was seen many times. This chain links TRBV11-2 with TRBJ2-5; D is undetermined. The germline CDR1 and CDR2 sequences are SGHAT and FQNNGV. Trimming cost V 5 bases and J 9 bases, with 22 bases left between them. The CDR3 has 15 residues. The CDR3 loop reads CASSPAGPAYEAQYF. CDR3 sequence (DNA): TGTGCCAGCAGCCCCGCCGGGCCTGCTTACGAGGCCCAGTACTTC.

This clonotype was counted many times. The chain joins TRBV29-1 to TRBJ2-7; 8 bases line up with TRBD1. Germline CDR1 SQVTM, CDR2 ANQGSEA. The CDR3 spans 14 residues. The ends lost 3 bases at V and 3 bases at J; junction bases unmatched: 7. The CDR3 here is CSVEDREADYEQYF. The CDR3 region has the DNA TGCAGCGTTGAGGACAGGGAGGCTGACTACGAGCAGTACTTC.

Comment on this clonotype: This clone may be a read error of a much larger clone one base away. The chain joins TRBV5-1 to TRBJ1-1, with D unresolved. CDR3 length: 13 amino acids. Germline CDR1 reads SGHRS; CDR2 reads YFSETQ. The CDR3 region has the DNA TGCGCCGGCAGCTTGCAATCTGGGCCGGAAGCTTTCTTT. It specifies CAGSLQSGPEAFF.

In regard to this clonotype: A much larger clone differs from this one at a single base, so this may be a read error. V gene TRBV28 combines with J gene TRBJ2-2; D may be TRBD2 (6 bases). In germline, CDR1 is MDHEN, CDR2 SYDVKM. The CDR3 totals 12 residues. The CDR3: CASKRYTGGLFF. In DNA form, the CDR3 reads TGTGCCAGCAAACGATACACCGGGGGGCTGTTTTTT.

This clonotype was seen ten or more times. The chain carries TRBV6-6 and TRBJ2-7; weak D call: TRBD2 (6 bases). The CDR3 has 14 amino acids. Germline loops: CDR1 MNHNY, CDR2 SVGAGI (reference sequence). The ends were cut back, 7 bases at V and 2 bases at J, with 15 bases in the middle. CDR3: CASTRSRGAYEQYF. CDR3 nucleotide sequence: TGTGCCAGCACCCGATCCCGCGGGGCCTACGAGCAGTACTTC.

This clonotype has a count of ten or more. The J gene is TRBJ1-4, the V gene TRBV25-1; perhaps TRBD1 as D (5 bases). The CDR3 sequence is 15 residues long. Germline CDR1 is MGHDK and CDR2 is SYGVNS. The V end was cut by 0 bases, the J end by 8 bases, with 13 bases between. CDR3 in DNA: TGTGCCAGCAGTGAATACTTGGGGGTCAGCGAAAAACTGTTTTTT. It yields the protein CASSEYLGVSEKLFF.

This clonotype showed up many times. The CDR3 loop is CSAYDRNYGYTF. CDR3 in DNA: TGCAGTGCCTACGATCGGAACTATGGCTACACCTTC. The chain recombines TRBV20-1 with TRBJ1-2; D gene unclear. The germline V gene has CDR1 DFQATT and CDR2 SNEGSKA (reference sequence). V gave up 6 bases and J gave up 2 bases, with 10 bases separating them. This CDR3 contains 12 residues.

Concerning this clonotype itself: Being one base from a much bigger clone, this may be a read error. The rearrangement uses TRBV29-1 and TRBJ2-5; D is unresolved. V shed 2 bases and J shed 6 bases, with 13 bases lying between them. Per the germline V gene, CDR1 is SQVTM and CDR2 is ANQGSEA. The CDR3 runs to 13 residues. This chain's CDR3 is CSVEPKGGKTQYF. In nucleotides, the CDR3 is TGCAGCGTTGAACCCAAGGGTGGAAAGACCCAGTACTTC. The full variable domain, its missing parts supplied by reference TRBV29-1 and TRBJ2-5, is SAVISQKPSRDICQRGTSLTIQCQVDSQVTMMFWYRQQPGQSLTLIATANQGSEATYESGFVIDKFPISRPNLTFSTLTVSNMSPEDSSIYLCSVEPKGGKTQYFGPGTRLLVL.

Concerning this clonotype itself: This likely stems from a read error, as it lies one base from a far larger clone. CDR3 nucleotide sequence: TGTGCCAGCAGCTTACGGACTAGCGAGGGGGCCCGAGAGCAGTTCTTC. Protein product: CASSLRTSEGAREQFF. The chain carries TRBV7-9 and TRBJ2-1, with 9 bases identical to TRBD2. V lost 2 bases and J lost 10; bases outside the gene matches: 12. Germline-derived CDR1 and CDR2 are SEHNR and FQNEAQ (reference sequence). The CDR3 extends over 16 amino acids.

This chain links TRBV20-1 with TRBJ1-1, with no clear D. V was cut by 5 bases and J by 8 bases, with 15 bases left in between. Germline values: CDR1 DFQATT, CDR2 SNEGSKA (reference sequence). The CDR3 is 12 residues long. CDR3 in amino acids: CSACRSTGEAFF. The CDR3 DNA reads TGCAGTGCTTGCCGCTCGACCGGGGAAGCTTTCTTT.

A few counts support this clonotype. The conserved closing phenylalanine or tryptophan is absent in this CDR3, likely reflecting a read error. The CDR3 sequence is CASSLWAAEGNTEAFL. The CDR3 coding sequence is TGTGCCAGCAGTTTATGGGCCGCAGAGGGGAACACTGAAGCTTTCCTT. The chain uses TRBV28 and TRBJ1-1; D gene uncertain. Trimming cost V 0 bases and J 1 base, with 12 bases left between them. There are 16 residues in the CDR3. Germline CDR1 is MDHEN and CDR2 is SYDVKM.

The sample holds many counts of this clonotype. J is TRBJ2-1 and V is TRBV5-1; D possibly corresponds to TRBD1 (6 bases). The ends were cut back, 1 base at V and 5 bases at J, with 13 bases in the middle. Germline values: CDR1 SGHRS, CDR2 YFSETQ. The CDR3 has 15 amino acids. CDR3 amino acids: CASSLKQGVNNEQFF. DNA for the CDR3: TGCGCCAGCAGCTTGAAACAGGGTGTGAACAATGAGCAGTTCTTC.

This clonotype was recorded many times. The chain couples TRBV3-1 to TRBJ2-3; no reliable D call. Looked up from germline, CDR1 is LGHDT and CDR2 is YNNKEL (reference sequence). This CDR3 is built from 13 residues. Deletions cut 0 bases from V and 5 bases from J, with 6 bases between. Here the CDR3 DNA reads TGTGCCAGCAGCCAAGATTGGCAAGATACGCAGTATTTT. It codes for CASSQDWQDTQYF.